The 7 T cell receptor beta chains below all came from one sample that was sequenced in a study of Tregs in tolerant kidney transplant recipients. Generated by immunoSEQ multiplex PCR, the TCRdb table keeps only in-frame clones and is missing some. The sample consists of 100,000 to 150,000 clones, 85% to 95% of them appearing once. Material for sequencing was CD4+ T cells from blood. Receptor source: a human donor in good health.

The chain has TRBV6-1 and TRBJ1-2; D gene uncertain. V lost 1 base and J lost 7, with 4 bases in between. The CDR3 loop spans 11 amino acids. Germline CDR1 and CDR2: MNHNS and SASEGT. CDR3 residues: CASSEGGGYTF. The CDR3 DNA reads TGTGCCAGCAGTGAAGGGGGTGGCTACACCTTC.

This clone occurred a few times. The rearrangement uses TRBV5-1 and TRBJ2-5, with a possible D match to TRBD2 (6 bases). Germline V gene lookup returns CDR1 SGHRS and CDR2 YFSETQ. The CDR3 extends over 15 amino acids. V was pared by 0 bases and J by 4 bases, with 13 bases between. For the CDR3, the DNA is TGCGCCAGCAGCTTGGATGGGAGGAACGGAGAGACCCAGTACTTC. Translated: CASSLDGRNGETQYF.

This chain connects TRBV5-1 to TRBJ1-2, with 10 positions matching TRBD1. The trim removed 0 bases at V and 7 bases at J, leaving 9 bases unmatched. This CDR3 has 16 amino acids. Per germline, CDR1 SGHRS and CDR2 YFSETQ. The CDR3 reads CASSLADRGAVRGYTF. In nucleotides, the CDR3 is TGCGCCAGCAGCTTGGCGGACAGGGGGGCGGTGCGTGGCTACACCTTC.

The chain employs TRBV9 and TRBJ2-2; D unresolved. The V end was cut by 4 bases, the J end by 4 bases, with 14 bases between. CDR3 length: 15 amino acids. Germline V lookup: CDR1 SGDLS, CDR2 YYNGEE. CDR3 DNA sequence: TGTGCCAGCAGCCCCCTTGGTGGGTTCACCGGGGAGCTGTTTTTT. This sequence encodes CASSPLGGFTGELFF.

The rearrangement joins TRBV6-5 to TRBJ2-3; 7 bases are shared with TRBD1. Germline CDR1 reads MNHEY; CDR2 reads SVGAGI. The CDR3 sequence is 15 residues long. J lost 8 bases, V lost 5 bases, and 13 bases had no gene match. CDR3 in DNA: TGTGCCAGCAGTCCTTACAGGGGAATGGGGGCTACGCAGTATTTT. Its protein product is CASSPYRGMGATQYF.

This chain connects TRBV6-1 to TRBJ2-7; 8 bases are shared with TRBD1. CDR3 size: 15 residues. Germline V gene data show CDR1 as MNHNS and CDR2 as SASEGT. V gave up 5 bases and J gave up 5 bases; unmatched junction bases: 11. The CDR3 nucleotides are TGTGCCAGCAGTAAACAGGGGGTAATATACGACGAGCAGTACTTC. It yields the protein CASSKQGVIYDEQYF.

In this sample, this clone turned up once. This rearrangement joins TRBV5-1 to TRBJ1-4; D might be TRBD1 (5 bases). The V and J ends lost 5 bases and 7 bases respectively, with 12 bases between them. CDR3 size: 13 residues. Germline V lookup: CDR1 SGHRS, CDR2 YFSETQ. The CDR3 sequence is CASRPGGGEKLFF. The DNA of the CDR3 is TGCGCCAGCAGACCGGGTGGGGGTGAAAAACTGTTTTTT.